The text below deals with one TCR beta chain. TCRdb used MiXCR to reprocess the 5' RACE reads, holding one entry per CDR3 protein. Of about 550,000 distinct CDR3 sequences listed, 20% to 25% are singletons. The data stem from a study of identical twins. Trimming cost V 7 bases and J 4 bases; bases outside gene matches: 12. CDR1 SGHTA and CDR2 FQGNSA come from the germline V gene. CDR3 length: 15 residues. The data also belong to a second study, concerning yellow fever vaccine responses in identical twins.

J is TRBJ2-5 and V is TRBV7-2, with TRBD2 matching 7 bases. The sequence was obtained from a woman aged 18-29 years in good health. The sample consisted of CD4+ T cells sorted from blood. The CDR3 loop is CASISGGGVLETQYF. The CDR3 coding sequence is TGTGCCAGCATCTCTGGTGGGGGGGTGTTAGAGACCCAGTACTTC. The whole variable domain, filled in from reference TRBV7-2 and TRBJ2-5, reads GAGVSQSPSNKVTEKGKDVELRCDPISGHTALYWYRQSLGQGLEFLIYFQGNSAPDKSGLPSDRFSAERTGGSVSTLTIQRTQQEDSAVYLCASISGGGVLETQYFGPGTRLLVL.